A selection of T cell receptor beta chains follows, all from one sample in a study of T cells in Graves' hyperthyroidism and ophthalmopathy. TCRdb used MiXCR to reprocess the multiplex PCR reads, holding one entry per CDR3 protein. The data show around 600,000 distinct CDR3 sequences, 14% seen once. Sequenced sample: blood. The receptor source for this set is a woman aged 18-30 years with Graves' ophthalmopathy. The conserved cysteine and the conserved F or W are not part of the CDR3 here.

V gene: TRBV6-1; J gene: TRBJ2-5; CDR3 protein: ASKEGLAEETQY
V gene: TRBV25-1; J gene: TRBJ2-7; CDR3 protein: ASSEFRADYEQY
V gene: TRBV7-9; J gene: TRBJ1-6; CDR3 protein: ASSLGSYNSPLH
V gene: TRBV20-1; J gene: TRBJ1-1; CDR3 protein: SARDLGQLNTEAF
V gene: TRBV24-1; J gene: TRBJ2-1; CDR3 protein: ATSEYRGHEQF
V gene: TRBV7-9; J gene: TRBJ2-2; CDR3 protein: ASSAAPRLTSYTGELF
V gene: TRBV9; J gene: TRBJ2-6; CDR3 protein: ASGRPGANVLT
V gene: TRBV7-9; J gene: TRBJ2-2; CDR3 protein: ASSSTSGRLTGELF
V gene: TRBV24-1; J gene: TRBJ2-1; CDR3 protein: ATSDFGTGGLEQF
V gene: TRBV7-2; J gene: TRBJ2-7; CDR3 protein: ASSLIRTGVGEQY
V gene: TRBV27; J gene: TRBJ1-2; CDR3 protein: ASSSSTGNNRT
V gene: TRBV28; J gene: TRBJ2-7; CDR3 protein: ASSLFKPGDSGVVPYEQY
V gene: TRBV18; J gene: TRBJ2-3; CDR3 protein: ASSPRGAASTDTQY
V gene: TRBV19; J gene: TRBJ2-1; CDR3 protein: ASSIKGLAGGLSYNEQF
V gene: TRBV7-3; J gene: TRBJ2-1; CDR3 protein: ASSPTGRESYNEQF
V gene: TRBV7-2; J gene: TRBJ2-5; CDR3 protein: ASSPTSGSQETQY
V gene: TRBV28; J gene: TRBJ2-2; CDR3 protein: ASAFGVAGVWTGELF
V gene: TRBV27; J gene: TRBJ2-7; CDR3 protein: ASSNPWRQGPAYEQY
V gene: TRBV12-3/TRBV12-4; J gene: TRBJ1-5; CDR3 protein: ASSMGVGNQPQH
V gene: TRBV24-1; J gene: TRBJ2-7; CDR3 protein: ATSDFLLNRPNSYEQY
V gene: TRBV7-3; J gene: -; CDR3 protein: ASSLTGQETQF
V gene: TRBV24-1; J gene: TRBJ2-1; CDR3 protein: ATSDEGAQANEQF
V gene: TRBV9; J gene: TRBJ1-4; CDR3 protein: ASSPSEGKLF
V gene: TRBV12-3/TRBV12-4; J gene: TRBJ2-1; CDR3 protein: ASSSTSGRDNEQF
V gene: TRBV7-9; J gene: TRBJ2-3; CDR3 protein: ASSLGQGPTDTQY
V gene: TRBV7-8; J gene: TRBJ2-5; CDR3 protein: ASSLAVLAGQQETQY
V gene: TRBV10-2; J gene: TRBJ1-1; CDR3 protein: ASSDRDKPRGSAF
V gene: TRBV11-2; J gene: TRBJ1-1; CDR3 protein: ASSFNTPNTEAF
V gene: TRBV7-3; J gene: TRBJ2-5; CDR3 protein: ASSHFRGETQY
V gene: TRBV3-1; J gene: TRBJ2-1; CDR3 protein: ASSLGPYIF
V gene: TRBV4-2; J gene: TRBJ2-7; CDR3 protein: ASSQGTGGNTYEQY
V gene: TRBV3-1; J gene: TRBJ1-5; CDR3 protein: ASSQDSGVNQPQH